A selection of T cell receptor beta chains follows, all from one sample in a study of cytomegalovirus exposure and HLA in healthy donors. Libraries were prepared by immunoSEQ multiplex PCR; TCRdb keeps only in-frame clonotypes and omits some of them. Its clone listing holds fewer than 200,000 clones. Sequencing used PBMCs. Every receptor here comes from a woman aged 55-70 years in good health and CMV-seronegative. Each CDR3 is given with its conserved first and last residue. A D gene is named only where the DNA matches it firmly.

cdr3_aa: CAWSALWARGTPEAFF; cdr3_nt: TGTGCCTGGAGTGCCCTCTGGGCGCGCGGGACCCCTGAAGCTTTCTTT; j_call: TRBJ1-1; d_call: -; v_call: TRBV30
cdr3_aa: CASSRNSYEQYF; cdr3_nt: TGCGCCAGCAGCCGAAACAGCTACGAGCAGTACTTC; j_call: TRBJ2-7; d_call: -; v_call: TRBV4-1
cdr3_aa: CASSLARTEETQYF; cdr3_nt: TGTGCCAGCAGCTTAGCGCGGACAGAAGAGACCCAGTACTTC; j_call: TRBJ2-5; d_call: -; v_call: TRBV7-2
cdr3_aa: CASSLAGTGGSGANVLTF; cdr3_nt: TGCGCCAGCAGCTTGGCGGGGACAGGGGGGTCTGGGGCCAACGTCCTGACTTTC; j_call: TRBJ2-6; d_call: TRBD1; v_call: TRBV5-1
cdr3_aa: CASSFDRETYNEQFF; cdr3_nt: TGTGCCAGCAGCTTTGACAGGGAGACCTACAATGAGCAGTTCTTC; j_call: TRBJ2-1; d_call: TRBD1; v_call: TRBV7-3
cdr3_aa: CASSESNRDRGSNTEAFF; cdr3_nt: TGCGCCAGCAGTGAGTCGAACCGGGACAGGGGCTCGAACACTGAAGCTTTCTTT; j_call: TRBJ1-1; d_call: TRBD1; v_call: TRBV10-1
cdr3_aa: CASSLGLAGRWADTQYF; cdr3_nt: TGCGCCAGCAGCTTGGGACTAGCGGGAAGATGGGCAGATACGCAGTATTTT; j_call: TRBJ2-3; d_call: TRBD2; v_call: TRBV5-1
cdr3_aa: CSVRTSGRGGHFLDTQYF; cdr3_nt: TGCAGCGTGAGGACTAGCGGGAGAGGGGGCCACTTCTTAGATACGCAGTATTTT; j_call: TRBJ2-3; d_call: TRBD2; v_call: TRBV29-1
cdr3_aa: CASSLRRGSSYEQYF; cdr3_nt: TGTGCCAGCAGTTTAAGACGGGGGAGCTCCTACGAGCAGTACTTC; j_call: TRBJ2-7; d_call: -; v_call: TRBV27
cdr3_aa: CASRDRDWGGYTF; cdr3_nt: TGTGCCTCCCGGGACAGGGATTGGGGCGGCTACACCTTC; j_call: TRBJ1-2; d_call: TRBD1; v_call: TRBV6-5
cdr3_aa: CASSSPVAGVYNEQFF; cdr3_nt: TGTGCCAGCAGCTCCCCAGTAGCGGGGGTCTACAATGAGCAGTTCTTC; j_call: TRBJ2-1; d_call: TRBD2; v_call: TRBV7-2
cdr3_aa: CASTQGGATGELFF; cdr3_nt: TGTGCCAGCACCCAAGGTGGGGCCACCGGGGAGCTGTTTTTT; j_call: TRBJ2-2; d_call: -; v_call: TRBV7-3
cdr3_aa: CASARQANTGELFF; cdr3_nt: TGTGCCAGTGCTAGACAGGCGAACACCGGGGAGCTGTTTTTT; j_call: TRBJ2-2; d_call: -; v_call: TRBV19
cdr3_aa: CASSPGTARNTIYF; cdr3_nt: TGTGCCAGCTCACCGGGGACAGCGAGAAACACCATATATTTT; j_call: TRBJ1-3; d_call: TRBD1; v_call: TRBV18
cdr3_aa: CASSPPRGGQQNEQFF; cdr3_nt: TGTGCCAGCTCACCACCGAGAGGGGGACAGCAGAATGAGCAGTTCTTC; j_call: TRBJ2-1; d_call: TRBD1; v_call: TRBV18
cdr3_aa: CASSVGPGYSNQPQHF; cdr3_nt: TGTGCCAGCAGCGTAGGCCCAGGGTATAGCAATCAGCCCCAGCATTTT; j_call: TRBJ1-5; d_call: -; v_call: TRBV9
cdr3_aa: CASSIPGTSYNEQFF; cdr3_nt: TGTGCCAGTAGTATTCCCGGGACATCCTACAATGAGCAGTTCTTC; j_call: TRBJ2-1; d_call: -; v_call: TRBV19
cdr3_aa: CASSQEVSQNTEAFF; cdr3_nt: TGTGCCAGCAGCCAAGAGGTATCACAGAACACTGAAGCTTTCTTT; j_call: TRBJ1-1; d_call: -; v_call: TRBV4-2
cdr3_aa: CASSPPFDRGSYNEQFF; cdr3_nt: TGTGCCAGCAGTCCTCCCTTTGACAGGGGCTCCTACAATGAGCAGTTCTTC; j_call: TRBJ2-1; d_call: TRBD1; v_call: TRBV27
cdr3_aa: CASSPRQGPYNEQFF; cdr3_nt: TGTGCCAGCAGCCCCAGACAGGGGCCCTACAATGAGCAGTTCTTC; j_call: TRBJ2-1; d_call: TRBD1; v_call: TRBV5-4
cdr3_aa: CASKSGVRSGNTIYF; cdr3_nt: TGCGCCAGCAAGTCGGGAGTTCGCTCTGGAAACACCATATATTTT; j_call: TRBJ1-3; d_call: -; v_call: TRBV10-2
cdr3_aa: CASSEGGQGRQPQHF; cdr3_nt: TGTGCCAGCAGTGAAGGCGGCCAGGGTCGACAGCCCCAGCATTTT; j_call: TRBJ1-5; d_call: -; v_call: TRBV2
cdr3_aa: CASSLLAGGFNSYEQYF; cdr3_nt: TGTGCCAGCAGCTTGCTGGCAGGGGGCTTCAACTCCTACGAGCAGTACTTC; j_call: TRBJ2-7; d_call: TRBD1; v_call: TRBV5-6
cdr3_aa: CASSLRTDINTGELFF; cdr3_nt: TGCGCCAGCAGCTTGAGGACAGACATTAACACCGGGGAGCTGTTTTTT; j_call: TRBJ2-2; d_call: -; v_call: TRBV5-1